This T cell receptor (beta chain) was obtained from a study of blood T cell repertoires in COVID-19. Overall study: COVID-19 samples from acute and convalescent phases originated in the United States, Italy and Spain.

Assay used: immunoSEQ multiplex PCR; TCRdb lists only in-frame clones, some missing. This sample has tens of thousands of clones, with 80% to 95% found just once. The V gene's germline CDR1 is SQVTM and CDR2 ANQGSEA. V was clipped by 2 bases and J by 8 bases, with 12 bases between them. This CDR3 is built from 13 residues. The sample consisted of peripheral blood. This chain connects TRBV29-1 to TRBJ1-4; no reliable D call. The source is a man aged 50-59 years with COVID-19, enrolled during active disease. Here the CDR3 reads CSVENTGGEKLFF. The CDR3, as DNA: TGCAGCGTTGAAAATACGGGAGGGGAAAAACTGTTTTTT.